The rows below give T cell receptor beta chains drawn from one sample of a study of OX40 agonist ivuxolimab in advanced cancers. Profiled with immunoSEQ multiplex PCR; TCRdb holds only in-frame clones, not every one. The table records 50,000 to 70,000 clones, 85% of them present only once. This material consisted of CD4+ or CD8+ T cells sorted from blood, taken in a trial of the OX40 agonist ivuxolimab. The receptor source for this set is an adult with an advanced solid tumor such as melanoma, head and neck, liver or kidney cancer. The CDR3 runs from the conserved cysteine through the conserved F or W. Fields, in order: J gene, clone size, CDR3 length, V gene, CDR3 protein. Clone size, where shown, is once, few, many, or a class for clones that have expanded.

j_call: TRBJ1-1
clone_size: NA
cdr3_length: 13
v_call: TRBV5-1
cdr3_aa: CASSFAENTEAFF

j_call: TRBJ2-5
clone_size: NA
cdr3_length: 14
v_call: TRBV7-9
cdr3_aa: CASSLGGTQETQYF

j_call: TRBJ2-2
clone_size: NA
cdr3_length: 16
v_call: TRBV5-1
cdr3_aa: CASLRGLARNTGELFF

j_call: TRBJ2-7
clone_size: NA
cdr3_length: 17
v_call: TRBV7-6
cdr3_aa: CASSRTTLATGFYEQYF

j_call: TRBJ2-5
clone_size: once
cdr3_length: 15
v_call: TRBV11-2
cdr3_aa: CASSLMFDTRETQYF

j_call: TRBJ2-5
clone_size: NA
cdr3_length: 11
v_call: TRBV29-1
cdr3_aa: CSVRVQETQYF

j_call: TRBJ2-7
clone_size: NA
cdr3_length: 14
v_call: TRBV5-6
cdr3_aa: CASSLAGQPWEQYF

j_call: TRBJ2-5
clone_size: once
cdr3_length: 12
v_call: TRBV6-5
cdr3_aa: CASKQGAETQYF

j_call: TRBJ1-5
clone_size: NA
cdr3_length: 14
v_call: TRBV6-5
cdr3_aa: CASSYSGGGKPQHF

j_call: TRBJ2-3
clone_size: NA
cdr3_length: 13
v_call: TRBV7-2
cdr3_aa: CASSFGGTDTQYF

j_call: TRBJ2-6
clone_size: NA
cdr3_length: 16
v_call: TRBV18
cdr3_aa: CASSLQSGPGANVLTF

j_call: TRBJ2-1
clone_size: once
cdr3_length: 13
v_call: TRBV19
cdr3_aa: CASSHGTVDEQFF